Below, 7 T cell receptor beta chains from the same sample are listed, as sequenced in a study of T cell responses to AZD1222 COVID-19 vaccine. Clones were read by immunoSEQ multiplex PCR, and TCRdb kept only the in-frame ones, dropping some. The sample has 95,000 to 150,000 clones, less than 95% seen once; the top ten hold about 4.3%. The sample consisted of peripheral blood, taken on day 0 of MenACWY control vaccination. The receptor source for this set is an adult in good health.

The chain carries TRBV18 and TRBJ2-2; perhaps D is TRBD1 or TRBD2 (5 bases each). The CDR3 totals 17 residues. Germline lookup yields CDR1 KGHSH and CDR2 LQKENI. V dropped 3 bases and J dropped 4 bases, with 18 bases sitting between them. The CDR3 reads CASSPSGADGATGELFF. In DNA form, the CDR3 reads TGTGCCAGCTCACCCTCCGGGGCGGATGGGGCCACCGGGGAGCTGTTTTTT.

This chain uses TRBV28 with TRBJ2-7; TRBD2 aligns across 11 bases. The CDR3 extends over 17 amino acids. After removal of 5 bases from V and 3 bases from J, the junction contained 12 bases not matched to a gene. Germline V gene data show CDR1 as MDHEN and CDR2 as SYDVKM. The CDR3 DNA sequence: TGTGCCAGCAGTGCGTTACCGGGACTAGCGGACATCTACGAGCAGTACTTC. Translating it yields CASSALPGLADIYEQYF. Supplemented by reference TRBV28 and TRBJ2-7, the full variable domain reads DVKVTQSSRYLVKRTGEKVFLECVQDMDHENMFWYRQDPGLGLRLIYFSYDVKMKEKGDIPEGYSVSREKKERFSLILESASTNQTSMYLCASSALPGLADIYEQYFGPGTRLTVT.

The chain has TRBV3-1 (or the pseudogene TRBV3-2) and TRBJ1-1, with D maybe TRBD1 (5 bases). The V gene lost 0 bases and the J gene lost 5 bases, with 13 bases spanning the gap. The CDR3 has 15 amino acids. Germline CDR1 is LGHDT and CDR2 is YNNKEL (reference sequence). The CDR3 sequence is CASSQDWAGLTEAFF. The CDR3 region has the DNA TGTGCCAGCAGCCAAGATTGGGCAGGGTTAACTGAAGCTTTCTTT.

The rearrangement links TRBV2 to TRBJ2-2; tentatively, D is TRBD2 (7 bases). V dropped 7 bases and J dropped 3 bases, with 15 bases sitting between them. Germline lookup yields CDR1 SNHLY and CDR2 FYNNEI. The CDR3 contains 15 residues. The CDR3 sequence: CASNFLGGDTGELFF. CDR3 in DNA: TGTGCCAGCAATTTCCTAGGGGGGGACACCGGGGAGCTGTTTTTT.

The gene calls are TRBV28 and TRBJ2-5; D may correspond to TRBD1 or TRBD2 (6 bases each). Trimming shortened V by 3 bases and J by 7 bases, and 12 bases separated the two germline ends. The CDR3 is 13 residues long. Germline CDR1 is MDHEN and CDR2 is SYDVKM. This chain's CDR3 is CASSLTGGGTQYF. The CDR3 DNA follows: TGTGCCAGCAGTTTGACCGGGGGCGGGACCCAGTACTTC.

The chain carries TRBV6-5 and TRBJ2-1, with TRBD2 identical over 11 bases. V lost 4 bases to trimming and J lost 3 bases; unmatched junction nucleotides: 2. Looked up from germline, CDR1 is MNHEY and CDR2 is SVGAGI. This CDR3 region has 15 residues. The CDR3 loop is CASSSLAGGYNEQFF. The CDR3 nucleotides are TGTGCCAGCAGTTCCCTAGCGGGGGGCTACAATGAGCAGTTCTTC.

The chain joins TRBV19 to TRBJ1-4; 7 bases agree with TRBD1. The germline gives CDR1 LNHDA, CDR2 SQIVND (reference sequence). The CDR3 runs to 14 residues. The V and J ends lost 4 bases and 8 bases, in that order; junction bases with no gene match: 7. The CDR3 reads CASSTGTEVEKLFF. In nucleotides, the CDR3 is TGTGCCAGTAGTACCGGGACAGAAGTAGAAAAACTGTTTTTT.